Listed here are 8 T cell receptor beta chains from one sample, sequenced in a study of response to subunit inactivated influenza vaccine. One entry per CDR3 protein results from TCRdb running MiXCR on the RT-PCR reads. The table lists 600,000 to 850,000 distinct CDR3 sequences, 14% of them singletons. Source: PBMCs from blood, taken around two weeks before vaccination. The receptors here all came from a man aged 50 or older who received an inactivated influenza vaccine.

The CDR3 coding sequence is TGTGCCACTCAGGGTTCTGATTCACCCCTCCACTTT. Translated, it gives CATQGSDSPLHF. This chain connects TRBV10-3 to TRBJ1-6, with D maybe TRBD1 (5 bases). The ends were cut back, 10 bases at V and 8 bases at J, with 12 bases in the middle. The CDR3 is 12 residues long. Germline CDR1 and CDR2: ENHRY and SYGVKD.

The V call is TRBV5-1, the J call TRBJ1-5; D ambiguous. The CDR3 is 14 amino acids. Per the germline V gene, CDR1 is SGHRS and CDR2 is YFSETQ. The germline V and J ends were trimmed by 4 bases and 4 bases, with 12 bases remaining between them. The CDR3 is CASSPQAGNQPQHF. The CDR3, as DNA: TGCGCCAGCAGCCCGCAGGCGGGTAATCAGCCCCAGCATTTT.

Points on this clonotype: A single base separates this from a much larger clone, so it may be a read error. In this CDR3 the conserved last residue, phenylalanine or tryptophan, is missing, so a read error is likely. This chain joins TRBV27 and TRBJ1-2, with a possible D match to TRBD1 (6 bases). Germline V lookup: CDR1 MNHEY, CDR2 SMNVEV (reference sequence). V dropped 6 bases and J dropped 3 bases, with 14 bases sitting between them. The CDR3 totals 14 residues. Here the CDR3 DNA reads TGTGCCAGCAGCAGAAGACAGGAAGACTATGGCTACACCATC. The encoded protein is CASSRRQEDYGYTI.

This clonotype has at least ten counts. This rearrangement joins TRBV5-1 to TRBJ2-1; D is undetermined. The CDR3 has 15 residues. Trimming pared 0 bases from V and 7 bases from J, leaving 14 bases between. In germline, CDR1 is SGHRS, CDR2 YFSETQ. CDR3 sequence reads: CASSLGIQVINEQFF. DNA for the CDR3: TGCGCCAGCAGCTTGGGGATCCAGGTGATTAATGAGCAGTTCTTC. The variable domain in full, completed from reference TRBV5-1 and TRBJ2-1, reads KAGVTQTPRYLIKTRGQQVTLSCSPISGHRSVSWYQQTPGQGLQFLFEYFSETQRNKGNFPGRFSGRQFSNSRSEMNVSTLELGDSALYLCASSLGIQVINEQFFGPGTRLTVL.

This clonotype was found a few times. The chain couples TRBV6-6 to TRBJ2-1, with D perhaps matching TRBD1 (5 bases). The CDR3 runs to 13 residues. V was pared by 7 bases and J by 3 bases, with 10 bases between. From germline, CDR1 is MNHNY and CDR2 SVGAGI (reference sequence). As DNA, the CDR3 is TGTGCCAGCACAGAGGACATCTACAATGAGCAGTTCTTC. Translation: CASTEDIYNEQFF.

The chain carries TRBV2 and TRBJ2-5; D tentatively reads TRBD1 or TRBD2 (5 bases each). The germline V gene has CDR1 SNHLY and CDR2 FYNNEI. The CDR3 has 14 amino acids. V was pared by 7 bases and J by 2 bases, with 14 bases between. The CDR3 DNA sequence: TGTGCCAGCACCAAGGGACGGTTACAAGAGACCCAGTACTTC. This codes for CASTKGRLQETQYF.

There are a few counts of this clonotype. The V call is TRBV19, the J call TRBJ1-1; possibly TRBD1 for D (5 bases). The CDR3 is made up of 8 amino acids. Germline V lookup: CDR1 LNHDA, CDR2 SQIVND (reference sequence). Here the CDR3 reads CGLSGGFF. CDR3 nucleotide sequence: TGTGGTCTTAGCGGGGGTTTCTTT.

This clonotype occurred a few times. V usage is TRBV20-1 and J usage is TRBJ2-2; D may match TRBD1 or TRBD2 (5 bases each). Germline V gives CDR1 DFQATT, CDR2 SNEGSKA (reference sequence). This CDR3 contains 15 residues. Trimming pared 0 bases from V and 7 bases from J, leaving 15 bases between. The CDR3 DNA reads TGCAGTGCTAGAGACGGGGCAGGTGCGGGCGGGGAGCTGTTTTTT. Residues: CSARDGAGAGGELFF.